This T cell receptor (beta chain) originates from a study of sequential checkpoint blockade in melanoma. In the study overall: Arm A got nivolumab then ipilimumab; arm B the reverse, 1:1. Both treatment sequences were followed by maintenance nivolumab.

The method was immunoSEQ multiplex PCR; TCRdb's version includes in-frame clones alone and lacks a portion of them. The sample yields 5,900 or so clones, 45% to 55% seen once. Described treatment: randomized to nivolumab then ipilimumab (arm A) or the reverse (arm B). No patient had prior DNA-damaging chemotherapy. From thawed PBMCs, live CD3+CD8+ cells negative for CD19 and CD56 were sorted. This CDR3 is built from 13 residues. Unmatched junction bases numbered 3, after V lost 5 bases and J lost 6 bases. Germline CDR1 SEHNR, CDR2 FQNEAQ (reference sequence). The input for sequencing was CD8+ T cells sorted from blood (inferred from file names), taken from a patient given nivolumab and ipilimumab in sequence. This clonotype was obtained from a human donor with melanoma. This sequence joins TRBV7-9 and TRBJ1-2, with 10 bases aligning to TRBD1. The CDR3 loop is CASSLGTGDGYTF. The CDR3 nucleotides are TGTGCCAGCAGCCTCGGGACAGGGGATGGCTACACCTTC.